This entry lists 26 T cell receptor beta chains sequenced from one sample in a study of cytomegalovirus exposure and HLA in healthy donors. The PCR employed 60 Vbeta primers together with 13 Jbeta primers. The method was immunoSEQ multiplex PCR; TCRdb's version includes in-frame clones alone and lacks a portion of them. The table lists a few hundred thousand clones, approximately 80% of them singletons. Sequencing was done on a sample of PBMCs. The receptors originated from a man aged 35 to 55 in good health and CMV-seronegative.

The V call is TRBV30, the J call TRBJ2-1; 13 positions match TRBD2. CDR1 and CDR2 from the germline V gene are GTSNPN and SVGIG (reference sequence). J was trimmed by 0 bases and V by 0 bases; bases with no gene match: 11. The CDR3 consists of 20 residues. The CDR3 reads CAWSVRTGRTSGSSYNEQFF. In DNA form, the CDR3 reads TGTGCCTGGAGTGTACGGACAGGGCGGACTAGCGGGAGCTCCTACAATGAGCAGTTCTTC.

The chain carries TRBV27 and TRBJ1-2; D not certain. This CDR3 contains 14 residues. Germline CDR1 and CDR2: MNHEY and SMNVEV (reference sequence). With 2 bases removed from V and 0 bases from J, the gap between germline ends came to 7 bases. The CDR3 here is CASSLRQSNYGYTF. In DNA, the CDR3 is TGTGCCAGCAGTTTAAGACAATCTAACTATGGCTACACCTTC.

This chain uses TRBV5-4 with TRBJ2-7; 12 bases are a match to TRBD1. There are 16 residues in the CDR3. Germline CDR1 and CDR2: SGHNT and YYREEE (reference sequence). V trimming: 5 bases; J trimming: 5 bases; junction bases outside the gene matches: 11. The CDR3 DNA sequence: TGTGCCAGCAGACTGGGGGGCGGGACAGGGGGCGACGAGCAGTACTTC. Its translation: CASRLGGGTGGDEQYF.

CDR3 protein: CASSHTGNQPQHF. The CDR3 nucleotides are TGTGCCAGCAGCCACACAGGGAACCAGCCCCAGCATTTT. V and J are TRBV7-9 and TRBJ1-5; a possible D gene is TRBD1 (6 bases). V lost 5 bases and J 7 bases, leaving 12 bases between the germline ends. The CDR3 is 13 amino acids. The germline V gene encodes CDR1 SEHNR and CDR2 FQNEAQ (reference sequence).

This chain uses TRBV7-9 with TRBJ2-4; 9 bases match TRBD1. CDR1 is SEHNR, CDR2 FQNEAQ, per germline (reference sequence). V shed 5 bases, J shed 7 bases, and the junction held 18 bases outside the gene matches. This CDR3 comprises 18 residues. Here the CDR3 reads CASSITGGRGVERNIQYF. The CDR3 coding sequence is TGTGCCAGCAGCATAACAGGGGGCAGGGGTGTAGAGAGGAACATTCAGTACTTC.

This chain uses TRBV9 with TRBJ2-2, with 10 bases matching TRBD1. Germline CDR1 is SGDLS and CDR2 is YYNGEE. The CDR3 has 13 amino acids. J gave up 7 bases and V 9 bases, and 6 bases lay outside the gene matches. The CDR3 is CATSGQGIGELFF. For the CDR3, the DNA is TGTGCCACTTCGGGACAGGGGATCGGGGAGCTGTTTTTT.

This chain uses TRBV9 with TRBJ2-3, with 7 bases that match TRBD2. V was clipped by 0 bases and J by 8 bases; unmatched bases: 12. The CDR3 is 16 amino acids. Germline V gene data show CDR1 as SGDLS and CDR2 as YYNGEE. The CDR3: CASSVEAGVPRTTQYF. The CDR3 nucleotides read TGTGCCAGCAGCGTAGAGGCGGGAGTTCCCCGGACTACGCAGTATTTT.

This clone was recorded a few times. The CDR3 loop is CASTLLGRAGEKLFF. In DNA, the CDR3 is TGTGCCAGCACCCTCTTGGGGCGCGCGGGAGAAAAACTGTTTTTT. This sequence joins TRBV27 and TRBJ1-4; D is possibly TRBD1 (5 bases). Trimming removed 7 bases from V and 8 bases from J, with 20 bases in between. CDR1 and CDR2 from the germline V gene are MNHEY and SMNVEV (reference sequence). The CDR3 has 15 amino acids.

This clone was detected a few times. The CDR3 DNA follows: TGTGCCACCAGCAGCCCAGCACAGGGTCACTATGGCTACACCTTC. It yields the protein CATSSPAQGHYGYTF. V is TRBV15 and J is TRBJ1-2; D may be TRBD1 (6 bases). The CDR3 sequence is 15 residues long. V dropped 3 bases and J dropped 3 bases, with 14 bases sitting between them. CDR1 and CDR2 (germline): LNHNV, YYDKDF (reference sequence).

This clone has a handful of counts. V gene TRBV27 combines with J gene TRBJ1-6, with D unresolved. V gave up 5 bases and J gave up 5 bases, with 13 bases separating them. There are 15 residues in the CDR3. Germline CDR1 MNHEY, CDR2 SMNVEV (reference sequence). CDR3 amino acids: CASSRWTGNNSPLHF. DNA of the CDR3: TGTGCCAGCAGTAGGTGGACGGGAAATAATTCACCCCTCCACTTT.

This chain joins TRBV4-3 and TRBJ2-7; 12 nucleotides match TRBD2. Losses at the gene ends were 3 bases for V and 7 bases for J; bases not matched to a gene: 10. The germline gives CDR1 LGHNA, CDR2 YSLEER. CDR3 length: 16 amino acids. The CDR3 bases are TGCGCCAGCAGCCAGGACCGGACTAGCGGGGAGGAAGAGCAGTACTTC. This gives the protein CASSQDRTSGEEEQYF.

The DNA for the CDR3 is TGTGCCAGCTCACCTAGCGGGGGGGCCTACAATGAGCAGTTCTTC. Protein: CASSPSGGAYNEQFF. The chain links TRBV18 to TRBJ2-1; 11 bases map to TRBD2. This CDR3 is built from 15 residues. V trimming: 3 bases; J trimming: 2 bases; junction bases outside the gene matches: 0. CDR1 is KGHSH and CDR2 is LQKENI in the germline V gene.

The chain uses TRBV18 and TRBJ1-2, with TRBD1 matching 7 bases. Germline V gene sequence: CDR1 KGHSH, CDR2 LQKENI. J gave up 3 bases and V 5 bases, and 3 bases lay outside the gene matches. The CDR3 runs to 13 residues. CDR3 nucleotides: TGTGCCAGCTCAGCCGGGACAGACTATGGCTACACCTTC. Protein product: CASSAGTDYGYTF.

V is TRBV21-1 and J is TRBJ1-5. TRBV21-1 is a listed pseudogene. The CDR3 has 17 amino acids. DNA for the CDR3: TGTGCCAGCAGCAACTACCGGGGGGGGATCGGCAATCAGCCCCAGCATTTT. Its translation: CASSNYRGGIGNQPQHF.

The rearrangement joins TRBV9 to TRBJ1-6; D might be TRBD1 (5 bases). Germline lookup yields CDR1 SGDLS and CDR2 YYNGEE. The germline V and J ends were trimmed by 0 bases and 6 bases, with 7 bases remaining between them. The CDR3 totals 14 residues. CDR3 sequence (DNA): TGTGCCAGCAGCGTAGCGGACACTAATTCACCCCTCCACTTT. Translation: CASSVADTNSPLHF.

V gene TRBV6-1 combines with J gene TRBJ1-4; D unresolved. This CDR3 has 16 residues. The V and J ends lost 1 base and 0 bases respectively, with 9 bases between them. Germline lookup yields CDR1 MNHNS and CDR2 SASEGT. DNA of the CDR3: TGTGCCAGCAGTGAAGGGTACGGGGCAACTAATGAAAAACTGTTTTTT. This translates into CASSEGYGATNEKLFF.

This chain joins TRBV10-1 and TRBJ2-1; TRBD2 matches 16 bases. Germline V CDR1 and CDR2: WNHNN, SYGVQD (reference sequence). There are 17 residues in the CDR3. V gave up 3 bases and J gave up 6 bases; unmatched junction bases: 5. This CDR3 is CASSDWGLAGGPNEQFF. The CDR3 bases are TGCGCCAGCAGTGATTGGGGACTAGCGGGAGGGCCCAATGAGCAGTTCTTC.

The chain is built from TRBV19 and TRBJ2-7, with a possible D match to TRBD1 (6 bases). V dropped 3 bases and J dropped 6 bases, with 12 bases sitting between them. Germline CDR1 and CDR2: LNHDA and SQIVND (reference sequence). The CDR3 length is 13 residues. CDR3 region: CASSINREREQYF. The CDR3 DNA reads TGTGCCAGTAGTATTAACAGGGAACGCGAGCAGTACTTC.

This clone was picked up a small number of times. V and J are TRBV5-1 and TRBJ1-2, with 7 bases identical to TRBD1. CDR1 is SGHRS and CDR2 is YFSETQ in the germline V gene. This CDR3 contains 13 residues. J lost 5 bases, V lost 7 bases, and 8 bases had no gene match. Here the CDR3 reads CASHDRDSYGYTF. The CDR3 region has the DNA TGCGCCAGCCACGACAGGGACTCTTATGGCTACACCTTC.

The chain couples TRBV5-3 to TRBJ2-1, with 14 bases aligning to TRBD2. TRBV5-3 is an ORF, and what it does is uncertain. The CDR3 is 19 amino acids. The V gene end was trimmed by 6 bases and the J gene end by 7 bases; junction bases not matched to a gene: 18. DNA for the CDR3: TGTGCCAGAACCGACTTTCCCGGGACTAGCGGGAGAGCGGGAAATGAGCAGTTCTTC. Protein sequence: CARTDFPGTSGRAGNEQFF.

The chain has TRBV4-1 and TRBJ1-5; D is uncertain. The germline gives CDR1 MGHRA, CDR2 YSYEKL. The length of the CDR3 is 17 residues. Trimming cost V 1 base and J 6 bases, with 19 bases left between them. As DNA, the CDR3 is TGCGCCAGCAGCCAAGTTACGGCAGCTAAAGCGAGTCAGCCCCAGCATTTT. This gives the protein CASSQVTAAKASQPQHF.

The J gene is TRBJ2-5, the V gene TRBV5-1, with 7 nucleotides matching TRBD1. The trim removed 0 bases at V and 5 bases at J, leaving 4 bases unmatched. The germline V gene has CDR1 SGHRS and CDR2 YFSETQ. The CDR3 consists of 14 residues. CDR3 DNA: TGCGCCAGCAGCTTGGGACAGGGTTTGGAGACCCAGTACTTC. Encoded protein: CASSLGQGLETQYF.

The rearrangement uses TRBV28 and TRBJ1-2, with 8 bases fitting TRBD1. Trimming cost V 2 bases and J 13 bases; bases outside gene matches: 18. Germline loops: CDR1 MDHEN, CDR2 SYDVKM. The CDR3 runs 16 residues. CDR3 sequence: CASSLGALGTGRRGTF. In DNA, the CDR3 is TGTGCCAGCAGTTTAGGGGCCCTGGGGACAGGCCGACGAGGCACCTTC.

The chain combines TRBV4-3 with TRBJ2-7; 7 bases align to TRBD2. V lost 4 bases and J lost 2; bases outside the gene matches: 14. Germline V gene sequence: CDR1 LGHNA, CDR2 YSLEER. The CDR3 covers 17 residues. The CDR3 DNA sequence: TGCGCCAGCAGCCCCCGAATGGGAGGGAGGGCTCCCTACGAGCAGTACTTC. Translating gives CASSPRMGGRAPYEQYF.

The genes are TRBV14 and TRBJ2-7; unclear D gene. Germline CDR1 SGHDN, CDR2 FVKESK. This CDR3 contains 12 residues. Trimming pared 1 base from V and 5 bases from J, leaving 6 bases between. CDR3 residues: CASSQGGDEQYF. CDR3 in DNA: TGTGCCAGCAGCCAAGGTGGAGACGAGCAGTACTTC.

The V and J genes are TRBV21-1 and TRBJ2-7; the D call of TRBD1 is as the table states it, not checked on the DNA. TRBV21-1 is marked as a pseudogene. This CDR3 contains 14 residues. The CDR3 DNA reads TGTGCCAGCAGCAACCGGGACAGCTTCTACGAGCAGTACTTC. This translates into CASSNRDSFYEQYF.